This T cell receptor (beta chain) stems from a study of blood T cell repertoires in COVID-19. For the study at large: COVID-19 samples collected from the United States, Italy and Spain covered acute and convalescent phases.

Profiled with immunoSEQ multiplex PCR; TCRdb holds only in-frame clones, not every one. This sample has roughly 500,000 clones, with nearly 90% found just once. The CDR3 length is 13 residues. The germline CDR1 and CDR2 sequences are SGHVS and FNYEAQ. J gave up 6 bases and V 2 bases, and 4 bases lay outside the gene matches. It was during active infection that Seattle patients were enrolled and then longitudinally followed. The clonotype comes from a man younger than 35 with COVID-19, enrolled during active disease. The sequenced material came from peripheral blood. The chain is built from TRBV7-6 and TRBJ2-7, with TRBD1 matching 7 bases. CDR3 sequence reads: CASSLTGQSEQYF. For the CDR3, the DNA is TGTGCCAGCAGCTTAACGGGACAGAGCGAGCAGTACTTC.